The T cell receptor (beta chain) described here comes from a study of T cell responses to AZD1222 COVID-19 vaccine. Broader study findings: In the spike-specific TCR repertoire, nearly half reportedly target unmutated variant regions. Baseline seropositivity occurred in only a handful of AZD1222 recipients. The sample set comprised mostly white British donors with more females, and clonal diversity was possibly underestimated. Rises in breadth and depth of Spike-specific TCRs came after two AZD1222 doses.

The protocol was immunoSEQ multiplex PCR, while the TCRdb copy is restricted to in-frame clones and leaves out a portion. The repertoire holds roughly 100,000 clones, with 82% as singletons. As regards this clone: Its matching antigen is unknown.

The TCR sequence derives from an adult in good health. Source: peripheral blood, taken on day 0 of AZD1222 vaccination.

CDR3 region: CASSSGAYNEQFF. DNA of the CDR3: TGTGCCAGCAGCTCCGGAGCCTACAATGAGCAGTTCTTC. The gene calls are TRBV6-2 or TRBV6-3 and TRBJ2-1, with unresolved D. With 6 bases removed from V and 2 bases from J, the gap between germline ends came to 8 bases. There are 13 residues in the CDR3. Germline CDR1 MNHEY, CDR2 SVGEGT.